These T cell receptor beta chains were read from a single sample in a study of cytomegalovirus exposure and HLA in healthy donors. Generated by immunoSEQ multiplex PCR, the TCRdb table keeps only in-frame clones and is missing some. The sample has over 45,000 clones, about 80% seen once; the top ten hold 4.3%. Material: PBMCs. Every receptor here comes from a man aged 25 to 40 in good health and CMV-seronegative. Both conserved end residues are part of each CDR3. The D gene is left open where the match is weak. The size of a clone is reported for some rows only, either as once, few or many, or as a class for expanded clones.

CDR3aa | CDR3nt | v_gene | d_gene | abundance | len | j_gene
CASSEPVEPGGEAFF | TGTGCCAGCAGTGAACCCGTAGAGCCTGGCGGTGAAGCTTTCTTT | TRBV6-1 | - | - | 15 | TRBJ1-1
CASSVAGGLVETQYF | TGTGCCAGCAGCGTAGCGGGGGGGCTGGTGGAGACCCAGTACTTC | TRBV9 | TRBD2 | few | 15 | TRBJ2-5
CASSLRPPSGGYTDTQYF | TGCGCCAGCAGCTTGCGTCCGCCTAGCGGGGGTTACACAGATACGCAGTATTTT | TRBV5-1 | TRBD2 | - | 18 | TRBJ2-3
CASSLAPGLESSYNEQFF | TGTGCCAGCAGCTTAGCCCCGGGACTAGAGAGCTCCTACAATGAGCAGTTCTTC | TRBV7-6 | TRBD2 | - | 18 | TRBJ2-1
CSVGSGGASYEQYF | TGCAGCGTGGGTAGCGGGGGGGCTAGTTACGAGCAGTACTTC | TRBV29-1 | TRBD2 | - | 14 | TRBJ2-7
CASSPRAGENTGELFF | TGTGCCAGCTCACCACGGGCCGGGGAAAACACCGGGGAGCTGTTTTTT | TRBV18 | - | - | 16 | TRBJ2-2
CASSEQGTGANVLTF | TGTGCCAGCAGTGAGCAGGGAACTGGGGCCAACGTCCTGACTTTC | TRBV6-1 | - | - | 15 | TRBJ2-6
CASNPRLAGELYNEQFF | TGTGCCAGCAATCCTCGACTAGCGGGAGAACTCTACAATGAGCAGTTCTTC | TRBV7-9 | TRBD2 | once | 17 | TRBJ2-1
CASSPQGDYGYTF | TGTGCCAGCAGTCCACAGGGTGACTATGGCTACACCTTC | TRBV6-1 | - | - | 13 | TRBJ1-2
CASSLEGGIAKNIQYF | TGTGCCAGCAGCTTGGAAGGCGGGATAGCCAAAAACATTCAGTACTTC | TRBV5-4 | - | - | 16 | TRBJ2-4
CASTDLVSYEQYF | TGTGCCAGTACAGACCTAGTCTCCTACGAGCAGTACTTC | TRBV19 | - | once | 13 | TRBJ2-7
CASRKDSLAEAFF | TGTGCCAGCAGGAAGGACAGCTTGGCTGAAGCTTTCTTT | TRBV27 | - | - | 13 | TRBJ1-1
CASSIVLGASYEQYF | TGTGCCAGTAGTATAGTACTGGGAGCCTCCTACGAGCAGTACTTC | TRBV19 | - | - | 15 | TRBJ2-7
CASSGTTLFF | TGTGCCAGCAGCGGGACTACCTTGTTCTTC | TRBV9 | - | - | 10 | TRBJ2-1
CASSDEGATNEKLFF | TGTGCCAGCAGTGATGAGGGGGCAACTAATGAAAAACTGTTTTTT | TRBV2 | - | few | 15 | TRBJ1-4
CASSQTGRRSTDTQYF | TGTGCCAGCAGTCAGACAGGGCGGCGGAGCACAGATACGCAGTATTTT | TRBV27 | TRBD1 | - | 16 | TRBJ2-3
CAWMGTSGREFQETQYF | TGTGCCTGGATGGGGACTAGCGGGAGGGAGTTCCAAGAGACCCAGTACTTC | TRBV30 | TRBD2 | - | 17 | TRBJ2-5
CAWSVRQGSYEQYF | TGTGCCTGGAGTGTCCGACAGGGCTCCTACGAGCAGTACTTC | TRBV30 | TRBD1 | - | 14 | TRBJ2-7
CASSKGPGAHATNEKLFF | TGTGCCAGCAGCAAAGGTCCAGGGGCCCATGCAACTAATGAAAAACTGTTTTTT | TRBV21-1 | - | - | 18 | TRBJ1-4
CASSARQGENSPLHF | TGTGCCAGCAGCGCTCGACAGGGGGAAAATTCACCCCTCCACTTT | TRBV7-9 | TRBD1 | - | 15 | TRBJ1-6
CASSADSAYNEQFF | TGTGCCAGCAGTGCCGACTCCGCCTACAATGAGCAGTTCTTC | TRBV6-6 | - | - | 14 | TRBJ2-1
CASSILQGFKLFF | TGTGCCAGTAGTATATTACAGGGCTTCAAGCTGTTTTTT | TRBV19 | - | - | 13 | TRBJ1-4
CASSELSGGLYEQYF | TGTGCCAGCAGTGAACTCTCAGGGGGCCTGTACGAGCAGTACTTC | TRBV6-1 | TRBD1 | - | 15 | TRBJ2-7
CASSYSRRSNTEAFF | TGTGCCAGCAGTTACTCGCGGCGATCGAACACTGAAGCTTTCTTT | TRBV6-5 | - | - | 15 | TRBJ1-1
CASGGDRAYEQYF | TGTGCCAGCGGGGGGGACAGGGCTTACGAGCAGTACTTC | TRBV2 | TRBD1 | - | 13 | TRBJ2-7
CASSPGGQQETQYF | TGCGCCAGCAGCCCGGGGGGTCAGCAAGAGACCCAGTACTTC | TRBV5-1 | TRBD2 | - | 14 | TRBJ2-5
CASSLGGGSKNIQYF | TGTGCCAGCAGCCTAGGGGGGGGGTCCAAAAACATTCAGTACTTC | TRBV7-2 | - | - | 15 | TRBJ2-4
CASTEGGSGRTGELFF | TGTGCCAGCACCGAGGGTGGTAGCGGGAGAACCGGGGAGCTGTTTTTT | TRBV25-1 | TRBD2 | - | 16 | TRBJ2-2
CASSPMVPQTNNYGYTF | TGTGCCAGCTCTCCGATGGTCCCACAGACTAATAACTATGGCTACACCTTC | TRBV18 | - | - | 17 | TRBJ1-2
CASSLVGGDNEQFF | TGTGCCAGCAGTTTGGTCGGCGGAGACAATGAGCAGTTCTTC | TRBV27 | - | - | 14 | TRBJ2-1
CASSMRASGAFSYEQYF | TGTGCCAGTAGTATGAGGGCTAGCGGGGCCTTCTCCTACGAGCAGTACTTC | TRBV19 | TRBD2 | - | 17 | TRBJ2-7
CASSLNRAYEQYF | TGTGCCAGCAGCTTGAACAGGGCCTACGAGCAGTACTTC | TRBV5-5 | - | - | 13 | TRBJ2-7
CASSARVGREAFF | TGCGCCAGCTCCGCAAGAGTGGGCCGTGAAGCTTTCTTT | TRBV4-3 | - | once | 13 | TRBJ1-1
CASSGGLAGGAQETQYF | TGTGCCAGCAGCGGAGGACTAGCGGGGGGGGCACAAGAGACCCAGTACTTC | TRBV5-6 | TRBD2 | - | 17 | TRBJ2-5
CASSSGQGNEKLFF | TGTGCCAGCAGCTCGGGACAGGGGAATGAAAAACTGTTTTTT | TRBV7-9 | TRBD1 | - | 14 | TRBJ1-4
CASSLGPRNEQFF | TGTGCCAGCAGCTTAGGGCCCCGTAATGAGCAGTTCTTC | TRBV7-2 | - | - | 13 | TRBJ2-1
CASSLAPLGASYEQYF | TGTGCCAGCAGCTTGGCCCCGTTAGGGGCCTCCTACGAGCAGTACTTC | TRBV5-8 | - | - | 16 | TRBJ2-7
CASQGADTQYF | TGTGCCAGTCAGGGGGCAGATACGCAGTATTTT | TRBV19 | TRBD1 | - | 11 | TRBJ2-3
CASSVTANTEAFF | TGTGCCAGCAGTGTTACAGCGAACACTGAAGCTTTCTTT | TRBV2 | - | few | 13 | TRBJ1-1
CASSSWGQGLNYGYTF | TGTGCCAGCAGCTCATGGGGGCAGGGGCTAAACTATGGCTACACCTTC | TRBV13 | - | - | 16 | TRBJ1-2
CASSSFTGELFF | TGTGCCAGCAGCTCTTTCACCGGGGAGCTGTTTTTT | TRBV7-8 | - | - | 12 | TRBJ2-2
CSVEGGDLNYNEQFF | TGCAGCGTTGAAGGGGGCGACCTGAATTACAATGAGCAGTTCTTC | TRBV29-1 | - | once | 15 | TRBJ2-1
CASGLTGGFHEQYF | TGTGCTAGTGGGTTGACAGGGGGCTTCCACGAGCAGTACTTC | TRBV12-5 | TRBD1 | - | 14 | TRBJ2-7
CASSWNSGSEQFF | TGCGCCAGCAGCTGGAATAGCGGGAGTGAGCAGTTCTTC | TRBV5-1 | TRBD2 | once | 13 | TRBJ2-1
CASSLEREVHEQYF | TGTGCCAGCAGCTTGGAGCGGGAGGTCCACGAGCAGTACTTC | TRBV5-4 | TRBD2 | once | 14 | TRBJ2-7
CASSSHRNTEAFF | TGTGCCAGCAGCTCTCACAGGAACACTGAAGCTTTCTTT | TRBV11-2 | - | - | 13 | TRBJ1-1
CASSLVTLETDTQYF | TGTGCCAGCAGCTTAGTGACTTTGGAGACAGATACGCAGTATTTT | TRBV11-2 | - | - | 15 | TRBJ2-3
CASSPRVQETQYF | TGTGCCAGCTCTCCGAGAGTACAAGAGACCCAGTACTTC | TRBV18 | - | - | 13 | TRBJ2-5